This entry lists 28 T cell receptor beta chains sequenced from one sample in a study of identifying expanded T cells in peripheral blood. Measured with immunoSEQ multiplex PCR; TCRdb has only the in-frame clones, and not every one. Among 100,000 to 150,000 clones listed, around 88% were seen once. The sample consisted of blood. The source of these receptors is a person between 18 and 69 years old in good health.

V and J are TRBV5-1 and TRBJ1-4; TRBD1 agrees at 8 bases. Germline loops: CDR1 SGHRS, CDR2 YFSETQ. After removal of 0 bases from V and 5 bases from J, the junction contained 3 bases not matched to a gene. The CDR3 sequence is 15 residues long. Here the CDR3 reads CASSLVSGGNEKLFF. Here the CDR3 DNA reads TGCGCCAGCAGCTTGGTTTCAGGGGGCAATGAAAAACTGTTTTTT.

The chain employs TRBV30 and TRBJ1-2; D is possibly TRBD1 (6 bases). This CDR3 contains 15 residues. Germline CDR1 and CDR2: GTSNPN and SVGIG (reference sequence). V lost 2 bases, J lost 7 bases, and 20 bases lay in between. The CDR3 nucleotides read TGTGCCTGGAGTTACTCCAGGATGGGGGCAGGTGGCTACACCTTC. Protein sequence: CAWSYSRMGAGGYTF.

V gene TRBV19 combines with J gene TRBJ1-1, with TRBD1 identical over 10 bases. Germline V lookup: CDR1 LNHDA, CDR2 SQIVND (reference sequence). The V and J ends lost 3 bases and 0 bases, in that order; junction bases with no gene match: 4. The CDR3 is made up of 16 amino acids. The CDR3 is CASSMGTGAMNTEAFF. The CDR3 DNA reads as TGTGCCAGTAGTATGGGGACAGGGGCGATGAACACTGAAGCTTTCTTT.

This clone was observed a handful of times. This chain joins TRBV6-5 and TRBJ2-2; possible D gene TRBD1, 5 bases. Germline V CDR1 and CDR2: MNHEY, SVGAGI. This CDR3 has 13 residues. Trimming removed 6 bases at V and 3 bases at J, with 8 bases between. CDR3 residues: CASSETDTGELFF. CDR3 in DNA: TGTGCCAGCAGCGAGACAGACACCGGGGAGCTGTTTTTT.

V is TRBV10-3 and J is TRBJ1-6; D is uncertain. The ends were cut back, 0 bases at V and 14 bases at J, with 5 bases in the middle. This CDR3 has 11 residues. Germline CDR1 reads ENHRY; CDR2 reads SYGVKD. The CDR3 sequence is CAISESRSLHF. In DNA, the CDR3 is TGTGCCATCAGTGAGTCACGGTCCCTCCACTTT.

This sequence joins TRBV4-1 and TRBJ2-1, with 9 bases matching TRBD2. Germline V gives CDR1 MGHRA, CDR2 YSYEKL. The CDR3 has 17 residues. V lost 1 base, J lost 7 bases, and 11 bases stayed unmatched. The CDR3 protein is CASSQGPQRGVRNEQFF. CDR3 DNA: TGCGCCAGCAGCCAAGGTCCCCAGCGGGGGGTGAGGAATGAGCAGTTCTTC.

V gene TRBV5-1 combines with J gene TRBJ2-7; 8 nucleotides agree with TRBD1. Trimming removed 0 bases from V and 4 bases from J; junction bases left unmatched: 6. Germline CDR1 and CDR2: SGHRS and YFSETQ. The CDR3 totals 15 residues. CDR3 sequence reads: CASSLGAGGFYEQYF. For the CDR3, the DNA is TGCGCCAGCAGCTTGGGGGCAGGGGGCTTTTACGAGCAGTACTTC.

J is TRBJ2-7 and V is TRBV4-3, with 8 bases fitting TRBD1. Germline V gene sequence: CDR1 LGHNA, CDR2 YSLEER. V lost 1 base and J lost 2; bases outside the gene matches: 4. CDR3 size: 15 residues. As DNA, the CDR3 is TGCGCCAGCAGCCAAGTAGAGACAGGGGCCTACGAGCAGTACTTC. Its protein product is CASSQVETGAYEQYF.

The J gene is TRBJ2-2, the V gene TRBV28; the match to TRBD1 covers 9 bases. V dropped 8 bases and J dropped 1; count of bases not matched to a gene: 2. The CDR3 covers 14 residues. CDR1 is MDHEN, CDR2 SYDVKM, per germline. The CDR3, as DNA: TGTGCCAGCGGGGGACAGGGGAACACCGGGGAGCTGTTTTTT. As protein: CASGGQGNTGELFF.

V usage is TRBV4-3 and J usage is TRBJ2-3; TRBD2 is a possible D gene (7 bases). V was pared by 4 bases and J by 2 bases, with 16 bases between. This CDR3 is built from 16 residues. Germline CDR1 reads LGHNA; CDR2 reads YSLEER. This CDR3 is CASSRDAGASTDTQYF. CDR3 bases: TGCGCCAGCAGCCGAGATGCGGGGGCCTCCACAGATACGCAGTATTTT.

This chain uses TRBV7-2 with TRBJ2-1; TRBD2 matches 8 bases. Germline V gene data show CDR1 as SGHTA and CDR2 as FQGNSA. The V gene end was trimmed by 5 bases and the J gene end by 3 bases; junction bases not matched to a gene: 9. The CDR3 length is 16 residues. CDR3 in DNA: TGTGCCAGCAGCCGACGAGCGGGAGCGGGCTACAATGAGCAGTTCTTC. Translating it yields CASSRRAGAGYNEQFF.

Here the CDR3 reads CASSAETVRTEAFF. The DNA of the CDR3 is TGTGCCAGCAGTGCCGAGACGGTACGCACTGAAGCTTTCTTT. The chain joins TRBV6-7 to TRBJ1-1; D unresolved. TRBV6-7 is given ORF status, its function remaining uncertain. The CDR3 loop spans 14 amino acids. The V gene lost 5 bases and the J gene lost 4 bases, with 14 bases spanning the gap.

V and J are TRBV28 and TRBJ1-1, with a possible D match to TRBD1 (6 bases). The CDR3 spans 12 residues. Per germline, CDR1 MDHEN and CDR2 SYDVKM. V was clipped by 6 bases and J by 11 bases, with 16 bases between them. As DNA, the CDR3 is TGTGCCAGCAGCCTAGACAGGCTGAAGGCTTTCTTT. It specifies CASSLDRLKAFF.

The CDR3 reads CASSPLRGRIQETQYF. In nucleotides, the CDR3 is TGTGCCAGCAGCCCTTTACGGGGCAGGATCCAAGAGACCCAGTACTTC. The chain employs TRBV14 and TRBJ2-5, with D possibly being TRBD1 or TRBD2 (5 bases each). Germline CDR1 reads SGHDN; CDR2 reads FVKESK. The germline V and J ends were trimmed by 4 bases and 1 base, with 16 bases remaining between them. This CDR3 is 16 amino acids long.

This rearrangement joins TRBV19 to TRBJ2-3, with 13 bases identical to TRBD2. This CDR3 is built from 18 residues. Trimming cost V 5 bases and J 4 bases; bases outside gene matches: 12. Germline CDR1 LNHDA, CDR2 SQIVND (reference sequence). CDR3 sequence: CASSVPGLAGFRADTQYF. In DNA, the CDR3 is TGTGCCAGTAGTGTCCCGGGACTAGCGGGATTTCGGGCAGATACGCAGTATTTT.

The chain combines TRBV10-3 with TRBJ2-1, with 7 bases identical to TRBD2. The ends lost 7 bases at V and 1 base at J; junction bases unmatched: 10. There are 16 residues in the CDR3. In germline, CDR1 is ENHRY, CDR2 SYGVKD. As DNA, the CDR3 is TGTGCCATCACCGAGGGGCCGGGACTATCCTACAATGAGCAGTTCTTC. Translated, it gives CAITEGPGLSYNEQFF.

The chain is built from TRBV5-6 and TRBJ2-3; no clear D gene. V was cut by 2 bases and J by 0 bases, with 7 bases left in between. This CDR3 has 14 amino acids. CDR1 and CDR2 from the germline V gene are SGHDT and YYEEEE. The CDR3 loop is CASSLTASTDTQYF. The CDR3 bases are TGTGCCAGCAGCTTAACAGCTAGCACAGATACGCAGTATTTT.

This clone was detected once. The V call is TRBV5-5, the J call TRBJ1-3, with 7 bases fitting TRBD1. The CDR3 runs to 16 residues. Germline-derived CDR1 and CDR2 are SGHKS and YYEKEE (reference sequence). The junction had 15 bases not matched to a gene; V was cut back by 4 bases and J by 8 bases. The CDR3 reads CASSPGTATGWDTIYF. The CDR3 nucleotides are TGTGCCAGCAGCCCGGGGACAGCCACCGGGTGGGACACCATATATTTT. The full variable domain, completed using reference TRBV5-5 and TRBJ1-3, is DAGVTQSPTHLIKTRGQQVTLRCSPISGHKSVSWYQQVLGQGPQFIFQYYEKEERGRGNFPDRFSARQFPNYSSELNVNALLLGDSALYLCASSPGTATGWDTIYFGEGSWLTVV.

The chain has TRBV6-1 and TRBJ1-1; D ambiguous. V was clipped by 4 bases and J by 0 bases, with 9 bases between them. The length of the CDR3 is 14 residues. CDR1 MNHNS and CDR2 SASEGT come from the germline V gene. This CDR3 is CASSGKGLNTEAFF. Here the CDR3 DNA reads TGTGCCAGCAGTGGAAAGGGATTGAACACTGAAGCTTTCTTT.

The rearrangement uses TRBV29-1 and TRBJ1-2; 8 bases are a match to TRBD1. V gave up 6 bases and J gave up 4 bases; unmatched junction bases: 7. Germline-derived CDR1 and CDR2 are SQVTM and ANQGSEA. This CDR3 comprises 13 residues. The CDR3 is CSVPGQGVYGYTF. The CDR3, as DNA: TGCAGCGTACCTGGACAGGGCGTCTATGGCTACACCTTC. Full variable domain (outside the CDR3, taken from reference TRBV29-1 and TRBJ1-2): SAVISQKPSRDICQRGTSLTIQCQVDSQVTMMFWYRQQPGQSLTLIATANQGSEATYESGFVIDKFPISRPNLTFSTLTVSNMSPEDSSIYLCSVPGQGVYGYTFGSGTRLTVV.

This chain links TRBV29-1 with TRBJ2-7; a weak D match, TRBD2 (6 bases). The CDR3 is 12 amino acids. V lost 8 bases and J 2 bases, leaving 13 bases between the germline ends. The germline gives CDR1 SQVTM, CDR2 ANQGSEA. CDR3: CSTVGRTYEQYF. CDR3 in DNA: TGCAGCACCGTCGGGAGAACCTACGAGCAGTACTTC.

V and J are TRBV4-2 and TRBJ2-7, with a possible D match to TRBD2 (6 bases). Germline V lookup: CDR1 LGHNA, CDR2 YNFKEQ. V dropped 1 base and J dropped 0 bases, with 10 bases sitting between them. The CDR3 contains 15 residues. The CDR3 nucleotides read TGTGCCAGCAGCCAAGGAGCGGGTAACTCCTACGAGCAGTACTTC. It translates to CASSQGAGNSYEQYF.

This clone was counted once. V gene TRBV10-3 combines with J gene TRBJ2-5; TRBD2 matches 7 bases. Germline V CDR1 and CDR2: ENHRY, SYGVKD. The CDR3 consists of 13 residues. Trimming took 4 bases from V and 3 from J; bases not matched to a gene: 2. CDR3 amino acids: CAISVGTKETQYF. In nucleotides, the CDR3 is TGTGCCATCAGTGTTGGGACTAAAGAGACCCAGTACTTC.

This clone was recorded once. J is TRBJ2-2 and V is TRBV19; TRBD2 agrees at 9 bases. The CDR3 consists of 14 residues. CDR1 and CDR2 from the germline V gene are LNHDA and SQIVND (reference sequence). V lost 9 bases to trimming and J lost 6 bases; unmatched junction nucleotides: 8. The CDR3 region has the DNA TGTGCCAGCTCGACTAGCGGTTCCCCCGGGGAGCTGTTTTTT. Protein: CASSTSGSPGELFF.

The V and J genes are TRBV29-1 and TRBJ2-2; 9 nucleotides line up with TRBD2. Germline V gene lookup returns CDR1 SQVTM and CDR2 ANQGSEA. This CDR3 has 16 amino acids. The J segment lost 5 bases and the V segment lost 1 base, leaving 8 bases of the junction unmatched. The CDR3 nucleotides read TGCAGCGTTGAAGGTAGCGGGAGAACGCGGACCGGGGAGCTGTTTTTT. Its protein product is CSVEGSGRTRTGELFF.

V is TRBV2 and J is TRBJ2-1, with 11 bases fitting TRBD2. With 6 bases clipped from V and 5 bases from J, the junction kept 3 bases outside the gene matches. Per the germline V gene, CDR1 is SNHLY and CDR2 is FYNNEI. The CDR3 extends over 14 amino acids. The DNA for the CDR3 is TGTGCCAGCAGCGTGACTAGCGGGGACAATGAGCAGTTCTTC. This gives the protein CASSVTSGDNEQFF. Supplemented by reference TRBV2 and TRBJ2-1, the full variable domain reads EPEVTQTPSHQVTQMGQEVILRCVPISNHLYFYWYRQILGQKVEFLVSFYNNEISEKSEIFDDQFSVERPDGSNFTLKIRSTKLEDSAMYFCASSVTSGDNEQFFGPGTRLTVL.

CDR3 bases: TGTGCCAGTAGCTCGGTCGGGAGGAACGGTCGAGATAATGAGCAGTTCTTC. Translating gives CASSSVGRNGRDNEQFF. The rearrangement uses TRBV19 and TRBJ2-1, with 7 bases aligning to TRBD2. The CDR3 extends over 17 amino acids. Germline assignment: CDR1 LNHDA and CDR2 SQIVND (reference sequence). Losses at the gene ends were 6 bases for V and 7 bases for J; bases not matched to a gene: 18. The variable domain in full, completed from reference TRBV19 and TRBJ2-1, reads DGGITQSPKYLFRKEGQNVTLSCEQNLNHDAMYWYRQDPGQGLRLIYYSQIVNDFQKGDIAEGYSVSREKKESFPLTVTSAQKNPTAFYLCASSSVGRNGRDNEQFFGPGTRLTVL.

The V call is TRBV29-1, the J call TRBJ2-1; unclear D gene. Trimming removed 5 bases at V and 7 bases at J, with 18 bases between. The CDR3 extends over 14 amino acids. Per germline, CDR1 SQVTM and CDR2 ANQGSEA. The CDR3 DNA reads TGCAGCGTTCTCCATGGTAGCTTATCGAATGAGCAGTTCTTC. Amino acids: CSVLHGSLSNEQFF.